Below, 25 T cell receptor beta chains from the same sample are listed, as sequenced in a study of T-cell memory formation after mild COVID-19. From the 5' RACE reads, TCRdb called clonotypes with MiXCR, one entry per CDR3 protein. The top ten hold roughly 40% of the sample, which has 85,000 to 130,000 distinct CDR3 sequences, 11% seen once. The sample taken for sequencing was PBMCs or a T cell subset sorted from them (not recorded which). The origin of the receptors is a man younger than 35 who had mild COVID-19 (a few samples of this study predate the infection). Cell type and time point are not known.

This clonotype turned up a few times. The chain recombines TRBV27 with TRBJ1-4, with D possibly matching TRBD1 (6 bases). CDR1 MNHEY and CDR2 SMNVEV come from the germline V gene (reference sequence). This CDR3 is built from 15 residues. Trimming took off 2 bases at V and 5 bases at J, with 12 bases between the two ends. CDR3 in amino acids: CASSLDGTPNEKLFF. In DNA form, the CDR3 reads TGTGCCAGCAGTTTAGATGGGACACCAAATGAAAAACTGTTTTTT.

The genes are TRBV7-9 and TRBJ2-3; 10 bases map to TRBD2. The CDR3 has 16 residues. The V and J ends lost 1 base and 6 bases, in that order; junction bases with no gene match: 7. The germline gives CDR1 SEHNR, CDR2 FQNEAQ (reference sequence). Here the CDR3 reads CASSLVVAGGADTQYF. CDR3 nucleotides: TGTGCCAGCAGCTTAGTGGTAGCGGGGGGAGCGGATACGCAGTATTTT.

This clonotype was found a few times. The chain has TRBV10-3 and TRBJ2-5; 10 nucleotides agree with TRBD2. The CDR3 covers 15 residues. CDR1 and CDR2 (germline): ENHRY, SYGVKD. The ends lost 3 bases at V and 4 bases at J; junction bases unmatched: 5. The CDR3 DNA follows: TGTGCCATCAGTGAACCAGCGGGGGGGCCAGAGACCCAGTACTTC. Translating gives CAISEPAGGPETQYF.

This clonotype occurred a few times. V and J are TRBV4-3 and TRBJ1-5; no reliable D call. The V end was cut by 0 bases, the J end by 7 bases, with 13 bases between. The CDR3 runs 15 residues. Germline CDR1 and CDR2: LGHNA and YSLEER. The CDR3 DNA is TGCGCCAGCAGCCAAGACATCGGCAGGAACCAGCCCCAGCATTTT. It yields the protein CASSQDIGRNQPQHF.

This clonotype has just a few counts. V is TRBV7-9 and J is TRBJ2-3; 12 nucleotides line up with TRBD2. The CDR3 consists of 15 residues. Germline CDR1 reads SEHNR; CDR2 reads FQNEAQ (reference sequence). The junction had 8 bases not matched to a gene; V was cut back by 7 bases and J by 6 bases. This CDR3 reads CASTQPSGGADTQYF. The CDR3 DNA sequence: TGTGCCAGCACCCAACCTAGCGGGGGGGCGGATACGCAGTATTTT.

The CDR3 DNA reads TGTGCCACCTCATTAGGAGGTAGTGAGCAGTTCTTC. Its protein is CATSLGGSEQFF. The chain couples TRBV19 to TRBJ2-1; weak D call: TRBD2 (5 bases). V shed 10 bases and J shed 9 bases, with 16 bases lying between them. This CDR3 comprises 12 residues. Germline V gives CDR1 LNHDA, CDR2 SQIVND (reference sequence).

This clonotype showed up just a few times. The chain employs TRBV7-2 and TRBJ1-1; no firm D call. This CDR3 is 13 amino acids long. Germline V gene lookup returns CDR1 SGHTA and CDR2 FQGNSA. V gave up 1 base and J gave up 6 bases, with 9 bases separating them. Here the CDR3 DNA reads TGTGCCAGCAGCTTAGATGTAGGCGCTGAAGCTTTCTTT. This encodes CASSLDVGAEAFF.

This clonotype was detected a few times. The chain joins TRBV6-2 or TRBV6-3 to TRBJ1-6; D remains unclear. V was trimmed by 2 bases and J by 5 bases, leaving 7 bases between them. Germline CDR1 reads MNHEY; CDR2 reads SVGEGT. The CDR3 length is 14 residues. Here the CDR3 reads CASSYGLNNSPLHF. The CDR3 DNA reads TGTGCCAGCAGTTACGGACTGAATAATTCACCCCTCCACTTT.

Many counts were recorded for this clonotype. The genes are TRBV4-2 and TRBJ2-7, with D perhaps matching TRBD2 (6 bases). The ends were cut back, 3 bases at V and 3 bases at J, with 12 bases in the middle. The CDR3 totals 14 residues. The V gene's germline CDR1 is LGHNA and CDR2 YNFKEQ. The CDR3 reads CASSQDLGGYEQYF. CDR3 DNA sequence: TGTGCCAGCAGCCAGGACCTGGGGGGCTACGAGCAGTACTTC.

The chain recombines TRBV13 with TRBJ2-7; D not certain. The CDR3 has 12 residues. Per germline, CDR1 PRHDT and CDR2 FYEKMQ (reference sequence). With 0 bases removed from V and 5 bases from J, the gap between germline ends came to 5 bases. The CDR3 is CASSLGLDEQYF. The CDR3, as DNA: TGTGCCAGCAGCTTAGGCCTCGACGAGCAGTACTTC.

The V and J genes are TRBV7-3 and TRBJ2-1; TRBD2 matches 8 bases. V shed 3 bases, J shed 2 bases, and the junction held 0 bases outside the gene matches. This CDR3 has 14 amino acids. From germline, CDR1 is SGHTA and CDR2 FQGTGA. The DNA of the CDR3 is TGTGCCAGCAGCTTCGGGGGGGCCTACAATGAGCAGTTCTTC. Protein sequence: CASSFGGAYNEQFF. The variable domain in full, completed from reference TRBV7-3 and TRBJ2-1, reads GAGVSQTPSNKVTEKGKYVELRCDPISGHTALYWYRQSLGQGPEFLIYFQGTGAADDSGLPNDRFFAVRPEGSVSTLKIQRTERGDSAVYLCASSFGGAYNEQFFGPGTRLTVL.

The CDR3 here is CSVRGETNYGYTF. CDR3 in DNA: TGCAGCGTTCGCGGAGAGACTAACTATGGCTACACCTTC. The rearrangement uses TRBV29-1 and TRBJ1-2; D is unclear. Germline CDR1 and CDR2: SQVTM and ANQGSEA. Trimming cost V 5 bases and J 0 bases, with 10 bases left between them. The CDR3 totals 13 residues.

A few counts support this clonotype. The rearrangement joins TRBV20-1 to TRBJ2-7; 9 positions agree with TRBD1. There are 13 residues in the CDR3. V shed 6 bases and J 2 bases; nucleotides not matched to a gene: 5. Germline V gene data show CDR1 as DFQATT and CDR2 as SNEGSKA (reference sequence). The CDR3 region is CSARTGEAYEQYV. CDR3 in DNA: TGCAGTGCGCGGACAGGGGAAGCCTACGAGCAGTACGTC.

The chain couples TRBV7-9 to TRBJ2-1, with D possibly matching TRBD1 (5 bases). The CDR3 spans 16 residues. Germline CDR1 and CDR2: SEHNR and FQNEAQ (reference sequence). The ends were cut back, 5 bases at V and 2 bases at J, with 16 bases in the middle. CDR3 region: CASSPQGATTYNEQFF. The CDR3 region has the DNA TGTGCCAGCAGCCCGCAAGGGGCCACGACCTACAATGAGCAGTTCTTC.

This clonotype was picked up many times. V and J are TRBV4-1 and TRBJ2-7, with 7 bases aligning to TRBD1. There are 12 residues in the CDR3. Germline loops: CDR1 MGHRA, CDR2 YSYEKL. Trimming at V came to 1 base and at J to 7 bases, leaving 1 base not matched to a gene. The CDR3 region has the DNA TGCGCCAGCAGCCAAGCAGGGGGAGAGCAGTACGTC. Protein: CASSQAGGEQYV.

The chain combines TRBV12-3 or TRBV12-4 with TRBJ2-1; the D gene could be TRBD1 or TRBD2 (7 bases each). This CDR3 region has 14 residues. Trimming removed 3 bases from V and 7 bases from J, with 13 bases in between. The CDR3 DNA follows: TGTGCCAGCAGTTTCCCCAGGGGGGGGAATGAGCAGTTCTTC. Its translation: CASSFPRGGNEQFF.

This clonotype was seen many times. The gene calls are TRBV7-9 and TRBJ1-4; unclear D gene. The ends were cut back, 8 bases at V and 4 bases at J, with 8 bases in the middle. Per the germline V gene, CDR1 is SEHNR and CDR2 is FQNEAQ (reference sequence). The CDR3 consists of 12 residues. The CDR3 spells CASGRNNEKLFF. The CDR3 DNA is TGTGCCAGCGGCAGAAATAATGAAAAACTGTTTTTT. Drawing the rest from reference TRBV7-9 and TRBJ1-4, the complete variable domain is DTGVSQNPRHKITKRGQNVTFRCDPISEHNRLYWYRQTLGQGPEFLTYFQNEAQLEKSRLLSDRFSAERPKGSFSTLEIQRTEQGDSAMYLCASGRNNEKLFFGSGTQLSVL.

This chain uses TRBV5-4 with TRBJ2-2; maybe TRBD2 (6 bases). V gave up 0 bases and J gave up 4 bases, with 10 bases separating them. This CDR3 spans 15 amino acids. Germline CDR1 SGHNT, CDR2 YYREEE (reference sequence). The CDR3 bases are TGTGCCAGCAGCTTGGCCTTGGAGGGCACCGGGGAGCTGTTTTTT. Translation gives CASSLALEGTGELFF.

The V and J genes are TRBV7-9 and TRBJ2-7, with D unresolved. The length of the CDR3 is 13 residues. V lost 5 bases and J lost 3, with 11 bases in between. From germline, CDR1 is SEHNR and CDR2 FQNEAQ (reference sequence). The CDR3 protein is CASSPDGRYEQYF. The CDR3 DNA follows: TGTGCCAGCAGCCCAGACGGTCGCTACGAGCAGTACTTC.

The chain employs TRBV4-1 and TRBJ2-2; 10 bases are a match to TRBD1. CDR3 length: 16 residues. Germline V gene sequence: CDR1 MGHRA, CDR2 YSYEKL. The V and J ends lost 2 bases and 3 bases, in that order; junction bases with no gene match: 3. The CDR3 region is CASSQLGTGDTGELFF. The CDR3 DNA sequence: TGCGCCAGCAGCCAACTCGGGACAGGGGACACCGGGGAGCTGTTTTTT.

The chain is built from TRBV7-2 and TRBJ2-1; a possible D gene is TRBD2 (6 bases). Trimming shortened V by 2 bases and J by 0 bases, and 11 bases separated the two germline ends. Germline lookup yields CDR1 SGHTA and CDR2 FQGNSA. The CDR3 length is 16 residues. The chain's CDR3 is CASSLWGVSSYNEQFF. The CDR3 nucleotides read TGTGCCAGCAGCTTATGGGGGGTTAGCTCCTACAATGAGCAGTTCTTC.

This clonotype was found a few times. The rearrangement joins TRBV6-5 to TRBJ2-3; TRBD2 matches at 9 bases. The CDR3 has 17 residues. Germline V gene sequence: CDR1 MNHEY, CDR2 SVGAGI. V lost 6 bases to trimming and J lost 0 bases; unmatched junction nucleotides: 10. The CDR3 DNA sequence: TGTGCCAGCAGACAGAGCGGGGGGCCAGATAGCACAGATACGCAGTATTTT. Protein product: CASRQSGGPDSTDTQYF.

This clonotype was picked up many times. The V gene is TRBV4-1, the J gene TRBJ2-1, with D possibly matching TRBD1 (7 bases). This CDR3 has 14 residues. Trimming took 1 base from V and 8 from J, leaving 12 bases between them. Germline V gives CDR1 MGHRA, CDR2 YSYEKL. The CDR3 here is CASSQGQGLDEQFF. In nucleotides, the CDR3 is TGCGCCAGCAGCCAAGGACAGGGACTCGATGAGCAGTTCTTC.

This clonotype came up many times. The gene calls are TRBV6-4 and TRBJ2-1, with TRBD2 matching 7 bases. Germline trimming cut 0 bases from V and 5 bases from J; bases unmatched to any gene: 7. Germline lookup yields CDR1 MRHNA and CDR2 SNTAGT. The CDR3 sequence is 16 residues long. DNA of the CDR3: TGTGCCAGCAGTGACTCCGCTGGCGGGGGAAACAATGAGCAGTTCTTC. Translated, it gives CASSDSAGGGNNEQFF.

This clonotype was seen only a few times. The V gene is TRBV4-3, the J gene TRBJ2-7; 10 bases align to TRBD1. Unmatched junction bases numbered 5, after V lost 8 bases and J lost 1 base. This CDR3 is 14 amino acids long. Germline CDR1 reads LGHNA; CDR2 reads YSLEER. The CDR3: CASGPGQGSYEQYF. As DNA, the CDR3 is TGCGCCAGCGGACCGGGACAGGGGTCCTACGAGCAGTACTTC.